What follows is one T cell receptor beta chain and its context. The sample holds a few counts of this clonotype. Its binding antigen is unknown. Qualities for individual bases were not recorded, and no much larger clone is one base off. The CDR3 spans 14 residues, from the cysteine through the phenylalanine. Left in the record is the CDR3 DNA by itself, 42 bases read in frame from the first base. From V the trimming removes 8 bases and from J it removes 0 bases, while the gene matches leave 8 bases of the junction unaccounted for. Reading the germline V gene gives CDR1 SQVTM and CDR2 ANQGSEA. Receptor libraries were prepared by PCR. Sequencing was performed on an Illumina HiSeq 2500. TCR library preparation used molecular barcoding, with unique molecular identifiers applied to normalize quantification of the TCRbeta repertoire. TCRdb reprocessing: public reads trimmed at Q25 with fastp, clones called with MiXCR, in-frame beta chains kept. Rows merge per CDR3 protein into single entries with the most common DNA and genes. The sample table shows fewer than 150,000 distinct CDR3 sequences, and roughly 23% are seen once. The ten most abundant clones make up about 10% of the sample.

The data belong to a study of T-cell reconstitution after alpha-beta-depleted transplantation in children (dated by TCRdb to 2016 to 2018). Broadly, across the study: Using TCR repertoire profiling, the study followed T-cell immune reconstitution in a quantitative way in children after TCRalphabeta/CD19-depleted allogeneic hematopoietic cell transplantation.

The investigation overall reported the following: Hyperexpanded clone frequencies declined over subsequent months; after one year, T-cell counts and TCRbeta diversity were mostly attributed to newly produced T cells. In some patients, high TCRbeta diversity at day 60 was attributed to recipient T cells and intrathymic progenitors that had survived conditioning. The apparently early alphabetaT-cell count recovery about two months after transplant was reportedly dependent on only several hundred rapidly expanded clones derived from non-depleted graft cells.

What the treatment or condition label conveys for this sample: allogeneic hematopoietic cell transplantation with graft depleted of TCRalphabeta T cells and CD19 B cells. TCRalphabeta/CD19-depleted allogeneic hematopoietic cell grafts were given to the transplant recipients, all of whom were children. Sequencing used PBMCs, mostly from graft donor cells, obtained 180 days after TCRalphabeta/CD19-depleted stem cell transplant. The sequence came from a male patient aged 2-15 years who had a stem cell transplant for chronic granulomatous disease, so the T cells may come from the graft donor. The rearrangement joined TRBV29-1 to TRBJ2-7, and 9 junction bases match TRBD2. The DNA sequence is as follows: TGCAGCCCTCCGACTAGCGGACTCTCCTACGAGCAGTACTTC. Its protein reads: CSPPTSGLSYEQYF.